Listed below are T cell receptor beta chains from one sample, sequenced in a study of beta chain features in type 1 diabetes. TCRdb keeps only in-frame clones here, not all; method: immunoSEQ multiplex PCR. In the table there are some 360,000 clones, around 20% of which are singletons. The specimen sequenced was naive CD4+ T cells from blood. The receptors were gathered from a woman aged 18 to 35 in good health. Each CDR3 is given with its conserved first and last residue.

V	J	CDR3
TRBV5-6	TRBJ2-5	CASSRGQGRETQYF
TRBV5-1	TRBJ2-1	CASSRDSYNEQFF
TRBV7-2	TRBJ2-5	CASSNSETQYF
TRBV29-1	TRBJ1-2	CSVEGASLVYGYTF
TRBV6-1	TRBJ2-5	CASRNSWGGETQYF
TRBV7-2	TRBJ1-1	CASSNDGVRAFF
TRBV7-9	TRBJ2-4	CASSPFLGAMGKNIQYF
TRBV27	TRBJ2-5	CASSRKTGTGETQYF
TRBV11-3	TRBJ2-2	CASSLAYRVTGELFF
TRBV18	TRBJ2-2	CASSRDGELFF
TRBV7-9	TRBJ1-1	CASSLAGTGAGAFF
TRBV5-6	TRBJ1-1	CASSLRGGRGTEAFF
TRBV5-1	TRBJ2-2	CASSLTGGRGAGELFF
TRBV7-2	TRBJ1-2	CASSPDSYGYTF
TRBV29-1	TRBJ1-1	CMGEDSTEAFF
TRBV7-2	TRBJ2-3	CASSPVRLRGATRQDTQYF
TRBV30	TRBJ1-5	CAWSRQGKQPQHF
TRBV15	TRBJ2-7	CATSRGGGPYEQYF
TRBV7-6	TRBJ1-5	CASSSGLNQPQHF
TRBV2	TRBJ2-1	CASSPGGSEGIEQFF
TRBV5-4	TRBJ1-1	CASSWDSNTEAFF
TRBV7-2	TRBJ2-5	CASSRYTGEETQYF
TRBV2	TRBJ2-1	CASSNLGVVNNEQFF
TRBV7-9	TRBJ1-4	CASSVFQGSGNEKLFF